Given below is one T cell receptor beta chain in context. How the authors handled the data: Amplification of reference gene primers was used by the study to estimate nucleated cell counts. Assay: immunoSEQ multiplex PCR; the TCRdb copy retains only in-frame clones and omits some. The V and J calls and clone size come from that table; D and trimming were worked out from the DNA. The table lists about 120,000 clones, under 90% of them singletons. The sample belongs to a study of blood T cell repertoires in COVID-19. Study in general: COVID-19 samples collected from the United States, Italy and Spain covered acute and convalescent phases. T cells, B-cell-depleted T cells, or PBMCs provided the cDNA or gDNA that served as material.

The germline V gene has CDR1 KGHSH and CDR2 LQKENI. Trimming at V came to 3 bases and at J to 2 bases, leaving 5 bases not matched to a gene. The length of the CDR3 is 15 residues. V gene TRBV18 combines with J gene TRBJ2-5; 8 bases are shared with TRBD1. The TCR was taken from a man between 60 and 75 years old with acute or convalescent COVID-19. The sequencing input was peripheral blood. This CDR3 reads CASSPGTGEQETQYF. DNA of the CDR3: TGTGCCAGCTCACCGGGGACAGGAGAACAAGAGACCCAGTACTTC.